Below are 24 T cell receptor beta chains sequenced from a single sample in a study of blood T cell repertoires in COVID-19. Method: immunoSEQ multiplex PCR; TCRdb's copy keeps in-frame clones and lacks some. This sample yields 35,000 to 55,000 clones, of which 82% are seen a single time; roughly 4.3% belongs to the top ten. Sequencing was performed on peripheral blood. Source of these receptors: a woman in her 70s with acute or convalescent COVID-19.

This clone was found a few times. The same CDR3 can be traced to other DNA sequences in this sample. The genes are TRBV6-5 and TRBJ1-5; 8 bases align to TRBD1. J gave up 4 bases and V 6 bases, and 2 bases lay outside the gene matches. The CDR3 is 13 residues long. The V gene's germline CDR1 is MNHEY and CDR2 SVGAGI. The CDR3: CASRGQGNQPQHF. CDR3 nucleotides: TGTGCCAGCAGAGGACAGGGTAATCAGCCCCAGCATTTT.

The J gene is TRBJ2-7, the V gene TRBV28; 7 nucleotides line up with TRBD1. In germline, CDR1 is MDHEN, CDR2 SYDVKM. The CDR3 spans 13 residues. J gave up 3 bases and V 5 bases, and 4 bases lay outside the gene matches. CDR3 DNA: TGTGCCAGCAGTCGGCGACAGGGCTACGAGCAGTACTTC. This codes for CASSRRQGYEQYF.

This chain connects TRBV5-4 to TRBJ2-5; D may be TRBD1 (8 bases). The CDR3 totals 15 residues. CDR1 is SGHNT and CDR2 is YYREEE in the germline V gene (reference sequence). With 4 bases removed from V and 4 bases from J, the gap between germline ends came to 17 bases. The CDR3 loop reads CASSPVDREGETQYF. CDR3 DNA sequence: TGTGCCAGCAGCCCGGTGGACAGGGAGGGAGAGACCCAGTACTTC.

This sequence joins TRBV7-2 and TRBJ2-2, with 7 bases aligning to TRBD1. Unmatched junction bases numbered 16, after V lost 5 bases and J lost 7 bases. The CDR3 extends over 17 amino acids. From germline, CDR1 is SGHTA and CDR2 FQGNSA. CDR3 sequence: CASSPGPRQGGNGELFF. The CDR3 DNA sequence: TGTGCCAGCAGCCCAGGCCCCCGACAGGGTGGGAACGGGGAGCTGTTTTTT.

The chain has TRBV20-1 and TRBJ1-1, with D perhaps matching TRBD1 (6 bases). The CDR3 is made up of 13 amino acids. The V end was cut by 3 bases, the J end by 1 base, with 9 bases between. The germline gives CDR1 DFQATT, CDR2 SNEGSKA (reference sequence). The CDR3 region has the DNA TGCAGTGCTAGTACAGGGACGAACACTGAAGCTTTCTTT. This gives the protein CSASTGTNTEAFF.

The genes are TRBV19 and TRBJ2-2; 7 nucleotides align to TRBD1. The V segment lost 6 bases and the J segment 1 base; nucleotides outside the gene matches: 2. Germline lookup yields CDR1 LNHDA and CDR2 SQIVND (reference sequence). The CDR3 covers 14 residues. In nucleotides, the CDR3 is TGTGCCAGTAGGTCAGGGGGGAACACCGGGGAGCTGTTTTTT. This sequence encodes CASRSGGNTGELFF.

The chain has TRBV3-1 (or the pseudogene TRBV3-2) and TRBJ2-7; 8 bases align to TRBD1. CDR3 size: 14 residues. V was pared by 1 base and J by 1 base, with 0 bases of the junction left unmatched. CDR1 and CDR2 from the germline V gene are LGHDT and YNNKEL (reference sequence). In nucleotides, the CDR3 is TGTGCCAGCAGCCAAGGACAGGGGTCCTACGAGCAGTACTTC. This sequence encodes CASSQGQGSYEQYF.

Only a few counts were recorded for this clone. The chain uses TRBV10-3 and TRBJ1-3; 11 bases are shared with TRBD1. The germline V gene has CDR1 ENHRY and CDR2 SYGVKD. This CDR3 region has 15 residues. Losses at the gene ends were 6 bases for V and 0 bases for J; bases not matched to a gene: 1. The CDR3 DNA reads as TGTGCCATCAGGGGGACAGGGGGCTCTGGAAACACCATATATTTT. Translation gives CAIRGTGGSGNTIYF.

The CDR3 protein is CASTPRGSSYNSPLHF. In DNA, the CDR3 is TGTGCCAGCACCCCGCGAGGGAGCTCCTATAATTCACCCCTCCACTTT. The V and J genes are TRBV28 and TRBJ1-6; D unclear. Per the germline V gene, CDR1 is MDHEN and CDR2 is SYDVKM. The V end lost 7 bases, the J end lost 0 bases, and 13 bases lay between the germline ends. The CDR3 has 16 amino acids.

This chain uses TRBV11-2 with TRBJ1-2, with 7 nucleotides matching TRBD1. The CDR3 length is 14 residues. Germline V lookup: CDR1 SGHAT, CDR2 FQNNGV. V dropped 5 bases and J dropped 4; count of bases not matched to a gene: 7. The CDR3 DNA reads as TGTGCCAGCAGCCCAGGGGGAGAGATCTATGGCTACACCTTC. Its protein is CASSPGGEIYGYTF. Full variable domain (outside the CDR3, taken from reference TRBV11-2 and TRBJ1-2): EAGVAQSPRYKIIEKRQSVAFWCNPISGHATLYWYQQILGQGPKLLIQFQNNGVVDDSQLPKDRFSAERLKGVDSTLKIQPAKLEDSAVYLCASSPGGEIYGYTFGSGTRLTVV.

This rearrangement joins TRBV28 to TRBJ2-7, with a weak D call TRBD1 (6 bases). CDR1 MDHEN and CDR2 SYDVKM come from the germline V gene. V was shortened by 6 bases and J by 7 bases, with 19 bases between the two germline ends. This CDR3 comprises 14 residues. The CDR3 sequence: CASSLETGLREQYF. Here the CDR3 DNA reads TGTGCCAGCAGCCTTGAAACAGGGTTGCGGGAGCAGTACTTC.

The CDR3 region is CAKPYEQYF. CDR3 DNA: TGTGCCAAGCCGTACGAGCAGTACTTC. V gene TRBV12-3 or TRBV12-4 combines with J gene TRBJ2-7; the D is unclear. V lost 10 bases and J 4 bases, leaving 5 bases between the germline ends. The CDR3 has 9 residues.

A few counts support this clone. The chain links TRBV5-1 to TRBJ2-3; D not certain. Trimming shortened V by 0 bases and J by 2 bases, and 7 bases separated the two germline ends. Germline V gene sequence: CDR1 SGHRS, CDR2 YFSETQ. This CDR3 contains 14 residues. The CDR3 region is CASSLGHPTDTQYF. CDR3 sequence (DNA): TGCGCCAGCAGCTTGGGACACCCCACAGATACGCAGTATTTT. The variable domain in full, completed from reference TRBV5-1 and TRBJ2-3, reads KAGVTQTPRYLIKTRGQQVTLSCSPISGHRSVSWYQQTPGQGLQFLFEYFSETQRNKGNFPGRFSGRQFSNSRSEMNVSTLELGDSALYLCASSLGHPTDTQYFGPGTRLTVL.

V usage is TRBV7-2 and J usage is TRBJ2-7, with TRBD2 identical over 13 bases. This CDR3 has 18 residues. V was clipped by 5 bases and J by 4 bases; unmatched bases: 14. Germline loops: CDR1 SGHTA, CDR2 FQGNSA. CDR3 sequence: CASSPHSGTSGKIYEQYF. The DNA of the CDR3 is TGTGCCAGCAGCCCTCATTCCGGGACTAGCGGGAAGATTTACGAGCAGTACTTC.

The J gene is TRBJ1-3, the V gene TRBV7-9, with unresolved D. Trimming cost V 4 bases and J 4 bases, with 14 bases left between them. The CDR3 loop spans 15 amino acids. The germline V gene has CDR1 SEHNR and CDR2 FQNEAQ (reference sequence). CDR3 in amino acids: CASSSVSRSGNTIYF. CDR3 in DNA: TGTGCCAGCAGCTCAGTATCCAGGTCCGGAAACACCATATATTTT.

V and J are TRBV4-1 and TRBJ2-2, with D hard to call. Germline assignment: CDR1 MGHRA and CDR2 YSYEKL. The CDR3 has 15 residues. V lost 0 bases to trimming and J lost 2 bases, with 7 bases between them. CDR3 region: CASSQEDSNTGELFF. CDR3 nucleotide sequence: TGCGCCAGCAGCCAAGAAGACTCAAACACCGGGGAGCTGTTTTTT.

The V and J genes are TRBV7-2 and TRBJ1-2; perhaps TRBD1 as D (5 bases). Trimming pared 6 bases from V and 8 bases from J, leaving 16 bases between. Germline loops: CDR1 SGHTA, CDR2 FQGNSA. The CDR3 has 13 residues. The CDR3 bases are TGTGCCAGCAGTCCACAGGTTTTCACCGGCTACACCTTC. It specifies CASSPQVFTGYTF.

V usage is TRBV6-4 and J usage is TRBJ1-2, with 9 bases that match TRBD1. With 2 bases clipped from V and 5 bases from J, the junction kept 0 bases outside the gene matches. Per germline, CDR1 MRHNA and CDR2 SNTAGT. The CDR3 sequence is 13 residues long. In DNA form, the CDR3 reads TGTGCCAGCAGTGACGGGACAGGGTATGGCTACACCTTC. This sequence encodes CASSDGTGYGYTF.

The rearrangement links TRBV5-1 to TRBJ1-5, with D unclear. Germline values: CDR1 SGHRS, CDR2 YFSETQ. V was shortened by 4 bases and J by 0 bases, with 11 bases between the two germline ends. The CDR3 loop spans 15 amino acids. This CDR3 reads CASSPPADSNQPQHF. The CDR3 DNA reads TGCGCCAGCAGCCCGCCGGCGGATAGCAATCAGCCCCAGCATTTT.

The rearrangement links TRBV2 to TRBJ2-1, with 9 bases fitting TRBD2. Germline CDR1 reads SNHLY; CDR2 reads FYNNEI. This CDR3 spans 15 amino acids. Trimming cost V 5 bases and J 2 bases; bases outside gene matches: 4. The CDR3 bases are TGTGCCAGCAGTACTAGCGGGCCGACCTACAATGAGCAGTTCTTC. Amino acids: CASSTSGPTYNEQFF. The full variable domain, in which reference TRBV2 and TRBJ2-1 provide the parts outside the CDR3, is EPEVTQTPSHQVTQMGQEVILRCVPISNHLYFYWYRQILGQKVEFLVSFYNNEISEKSEIFDDQFSVERPDGSNFTLKIRSTKLEDSAMYFCASSTSGPTYNEQFFGPGTRLTVL.

The CDR3 spells CASSYSSSSYNEQFF. The CDR3 coding sequence is TGTGCCAGCAGTTACTCGTCCAGCTCCTACAATGAGCAGTTCTTC. V usage is TRBV6-2 or TRBV6-3 and J usage is TRBJ2-1; no firm D call. The CDR3 has 15 amino acids. Germline V gene sequence: CDR1 MNHEY, CDR2 SVGEGT. The V gene lost 0 bases and the J gene lost 0 bases, with 6 bases spanning the gap.

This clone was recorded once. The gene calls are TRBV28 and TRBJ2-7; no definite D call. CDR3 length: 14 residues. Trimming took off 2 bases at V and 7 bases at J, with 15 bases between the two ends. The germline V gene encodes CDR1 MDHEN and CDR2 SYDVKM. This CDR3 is CASSLEVAFLEQYF. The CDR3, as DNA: TGTGCCAGCAGTTTAGAGGTCGCCTTCTTAGAGCAGTACTTC.

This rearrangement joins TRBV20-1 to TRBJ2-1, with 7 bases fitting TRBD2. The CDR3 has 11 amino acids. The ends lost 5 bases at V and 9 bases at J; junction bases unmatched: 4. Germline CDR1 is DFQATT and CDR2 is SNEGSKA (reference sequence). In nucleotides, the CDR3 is TGCAGTGCTTCGCGGGAGACTGAGCAGTTCTTC. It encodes CSASRETEQFF.

Written as DNA, the CDR3 is TGTGCCTGGAGTGTACGGGGGACTGTGTACCCTGGAAACACCATATATTTT. It specifies CAWSVRGTVYPGNTIYF. The chain carries TRBV30 and TRBJ1-3, with D perhaps TRBD1 (5 bases). V was trimmed by 0 bases and J by 2 bases, leaving 17 bases between them. The CDR3 length is 17 residues. Per germline, CDR1 GTSNPN and CDR2 SVGIG (reference sequence).